This TCR beta chain was recorded in a study of response to subunit inactivated influenza vaccine. Findings and caveats of the study: Authors suggested that a seasonal influenza vaccination recruits few new T cells each time.

MiXCR was run by TCRdb on the RT-PCR reads, yielding one entry per CDR3 protein. This sample has about 300,000 distinct CDR3 sequences, with 21% found just once. This clonotype has a count of ten or more. Its target is unknown. The clonotype comes from a man aged 50 to 69 who received an inactivated influenza vaccine. Sequencing was performed on PBMCs from blood, taken approximately 22 months after vaccination.

CDR3 nucleotides: TGTGCCATCAGTGGTCTTGGGACGGGACTAGCGGGGGGGCTCTCCTACAATGAGCAGTTCTTC. Its protein product is CAISGLGTGLAGGLSYNEQFF. This chain joins TRBV10-3 and TRBJ2-1; TRBD2 matches 16 bases. The junction had 12 bases not matched to a gene; V was cut back by 4 bases and J by 0 bases. This CDR3 contains 21 residues. Germline-derived CDR1 and CDR2 are ENHRY and SYGVKD.